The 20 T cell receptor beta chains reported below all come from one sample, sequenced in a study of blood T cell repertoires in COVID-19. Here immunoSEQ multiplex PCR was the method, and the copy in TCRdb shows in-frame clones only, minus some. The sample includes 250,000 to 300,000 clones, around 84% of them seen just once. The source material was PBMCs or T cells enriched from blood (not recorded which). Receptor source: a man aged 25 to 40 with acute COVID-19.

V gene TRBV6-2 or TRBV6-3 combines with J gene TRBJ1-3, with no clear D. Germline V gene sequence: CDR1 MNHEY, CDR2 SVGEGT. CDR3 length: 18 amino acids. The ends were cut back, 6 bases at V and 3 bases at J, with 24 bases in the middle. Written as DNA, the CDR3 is TGTGCCAGCAGCCCCCGTGACTTCAACCGCCTCGGTGGAAACACCATATATTTT. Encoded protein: CASSPRDFNRLGGNTIYF.

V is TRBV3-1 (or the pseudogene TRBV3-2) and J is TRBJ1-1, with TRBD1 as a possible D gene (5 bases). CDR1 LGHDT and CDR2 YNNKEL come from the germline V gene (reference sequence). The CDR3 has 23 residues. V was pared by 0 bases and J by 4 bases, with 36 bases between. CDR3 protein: CASSQDRQGLPEGYRYVGTEAFF. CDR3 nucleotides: TGTGCCAGCAGCCAAGATCGGCAGGGACTTCCAGAAGGGTATCGGTATGTCGGCACTGAAGCTTTCTTT.

CDR3 bases: TGTGCCAGCAGCCCTTCCGCCGACTCGGGCGGGGAGCTGTTTTTT. It specifies CASSPSADSGGELFF. The chain links TRBV11-3 to TRBJ2-2; unclear D gene. With 5 bases removed from V and 7 bases from J, the gap between germline ends came to 17 bases. From germline, CDR1 is SGHNT and CDR2 YENEEA. The CDR3 covers 15 residues.

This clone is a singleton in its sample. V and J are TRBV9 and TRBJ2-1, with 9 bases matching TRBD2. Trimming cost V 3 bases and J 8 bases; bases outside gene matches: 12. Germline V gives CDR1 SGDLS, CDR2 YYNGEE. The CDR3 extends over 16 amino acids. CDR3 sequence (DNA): TGTGCCAGCAGCGGACGGGGCGGGAGGGCTCTCGATGAGCAGTTCTTC. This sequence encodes CASSGRGGRALDEQFF.

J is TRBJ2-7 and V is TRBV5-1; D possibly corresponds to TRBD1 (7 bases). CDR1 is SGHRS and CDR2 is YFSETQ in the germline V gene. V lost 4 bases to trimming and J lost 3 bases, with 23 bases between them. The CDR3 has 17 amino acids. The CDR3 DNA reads TGCGCCAGCAGCCGCCCAGGGGGGCCCGAGGCGGGCTACGAGCAGTACGTC. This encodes CASSRPGGPEAGYEQYV.

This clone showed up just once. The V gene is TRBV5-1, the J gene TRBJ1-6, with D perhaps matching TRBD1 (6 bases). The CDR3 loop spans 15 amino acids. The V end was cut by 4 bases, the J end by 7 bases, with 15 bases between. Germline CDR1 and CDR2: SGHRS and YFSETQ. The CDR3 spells CASSPRTEKNSPLHF. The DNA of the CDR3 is TGCGCCAGCAGCCCTAGGACAGAGAAGAATTCACCCCTCCACTTT. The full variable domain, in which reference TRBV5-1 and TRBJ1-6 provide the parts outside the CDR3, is KAGVTQTPRYLIKTRGQQVTLSCSPISGHRSVSWYQQTPGQGLQFLFEYFSETQRNKGNFPGRFSGRQFSNSRSEMNVSTLELGDSALYLCASSPRTEKNSPLHFGNGTRLTVT.

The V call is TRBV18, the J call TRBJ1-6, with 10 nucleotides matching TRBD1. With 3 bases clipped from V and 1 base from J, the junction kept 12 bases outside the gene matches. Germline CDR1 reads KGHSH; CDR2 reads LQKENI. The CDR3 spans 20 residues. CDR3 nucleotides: TGTGCCAGCTCACCGCGTCCCGGGACAGGGGATTGGTCCTATAATTCACCCCTCCACTTT. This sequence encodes CASSPRPGTGDWSYNSPLHF.

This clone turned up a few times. Here the CDR3 reads CASSEVPLGGANTGELFF. The CDR3 region has the DNA TGTGCCAGCAGTGAAGTCCCCCTAGGGGGGGCCAACACCGGGGAGCTGTTTTTT. V usage is TRBV6-4 and J usage is TRBJ2-2; the D gene is possibly TRBD2 (7 bases). This CDR3 has 18 residues. From germline, CDR1 is MRHNA and CDR2 SNTAGT. The V and J ends lost 3 bases and 2 bases respectively, with 19 bases between them.

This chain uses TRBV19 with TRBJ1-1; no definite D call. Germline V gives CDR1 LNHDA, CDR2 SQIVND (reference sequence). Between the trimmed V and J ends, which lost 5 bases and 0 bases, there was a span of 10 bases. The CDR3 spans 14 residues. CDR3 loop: CASSPQTVNTEAFF. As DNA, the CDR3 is TGTGCCAGTAGTCCACAGACGGTGAACACTGAAGCTTTCTTT.

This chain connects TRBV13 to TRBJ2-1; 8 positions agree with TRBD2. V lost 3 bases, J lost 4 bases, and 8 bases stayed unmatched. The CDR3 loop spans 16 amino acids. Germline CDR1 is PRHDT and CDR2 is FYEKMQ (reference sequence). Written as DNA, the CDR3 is TGTGCCAGCAGCTTGAGGGCTGCGGGGGGTTACAATGAGCAGTTCTTC. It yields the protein CASSLRAAGGYNEQFF.

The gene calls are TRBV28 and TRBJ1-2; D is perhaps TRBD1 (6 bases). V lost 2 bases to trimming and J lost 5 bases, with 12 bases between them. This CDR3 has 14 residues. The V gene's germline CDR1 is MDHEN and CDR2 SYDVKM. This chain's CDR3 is CASSLPPGQYGYTF. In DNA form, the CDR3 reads TGTGCCAGCAGTTTACCCCCCGGACAGTATGGCTACACCTTC.

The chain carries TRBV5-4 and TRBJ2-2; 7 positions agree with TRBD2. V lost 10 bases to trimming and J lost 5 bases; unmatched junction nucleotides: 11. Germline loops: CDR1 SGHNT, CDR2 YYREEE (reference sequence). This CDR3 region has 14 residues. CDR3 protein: CAARGVGRTGELFF. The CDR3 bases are TGTGCCGCCCGGGGGGTCGGTCGGACCGGGGAGCTGTTTTTT. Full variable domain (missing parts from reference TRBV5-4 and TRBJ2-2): ETGVTQSPTHLIKTRGQQVTLRCSSQSGHNTVSWYQQALGQGPQFIFQYYREEENGRGNFPPRFSGLQFPNYSSELNVNALELDDSALYLCAARGVGRTGELFFGEGSRLTVL.

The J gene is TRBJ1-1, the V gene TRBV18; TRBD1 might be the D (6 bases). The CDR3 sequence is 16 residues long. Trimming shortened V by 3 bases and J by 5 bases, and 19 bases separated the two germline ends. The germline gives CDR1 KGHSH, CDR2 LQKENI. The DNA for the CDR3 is TGTGCCAGCTCACCTCTAATTTCCGTCCAGGGGACTGAAGCTTTCTTT. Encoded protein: CASSPLISVQGTEAFF.

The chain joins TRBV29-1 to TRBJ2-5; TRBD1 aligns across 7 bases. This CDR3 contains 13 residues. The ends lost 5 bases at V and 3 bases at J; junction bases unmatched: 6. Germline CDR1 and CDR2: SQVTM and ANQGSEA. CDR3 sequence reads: CSVRGTEEETQYF. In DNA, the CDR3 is TGCAGCGTTCGAGGGACAGAAGAAGAGACCCAGTACTTC.

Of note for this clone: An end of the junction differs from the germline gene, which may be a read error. The CDR3 DNA reads TGTGCCAGCAGCTCCGGGACTAGGAACACCGGGGAGCTGTTTTTT. This sequence encodes CASSSGTRNTGELFF. V is TRBV5-1 and J is TRBJ2-2, with 8 nucleotides matching TRBD2. CDR1 is SGHRS, CDR2 YFSETQ, per germline. CDR3 length: 15 amino acids. Based on the CDR3 plus reference TRBV5-1 and TRBJ2-2, the full variable domain is KAGVTQTPRYLIKTRGQQVTLSCSPISGHRSVSWYQQTPGQGLQFLFEYFSETQRNKGNFPGRFSGRQFSNSRSEMNVSTLELGDSALYLCASSSGTRNTGELFFGEGSRLTVL.

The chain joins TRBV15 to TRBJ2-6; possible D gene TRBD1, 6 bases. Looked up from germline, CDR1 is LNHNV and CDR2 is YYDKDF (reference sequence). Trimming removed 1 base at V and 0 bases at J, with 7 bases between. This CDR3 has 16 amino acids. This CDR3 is CATSRGTASGANVLTF. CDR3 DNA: TGTGCCACCAGCAGAGGGACAGCCTCTGGGGCCAACGTCCTGACTTTC.

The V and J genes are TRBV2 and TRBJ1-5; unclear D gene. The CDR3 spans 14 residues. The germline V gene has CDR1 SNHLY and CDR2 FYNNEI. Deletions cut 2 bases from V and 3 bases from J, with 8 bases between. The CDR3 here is CASSEPVTNQPQHF. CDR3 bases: TGTGCCAGCAGTGAACCGGTTACCAATCAGCCCCAGCATTTT.

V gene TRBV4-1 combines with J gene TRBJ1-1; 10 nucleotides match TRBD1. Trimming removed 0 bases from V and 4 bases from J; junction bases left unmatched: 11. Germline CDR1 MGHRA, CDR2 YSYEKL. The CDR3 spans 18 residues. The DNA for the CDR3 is TGCGCCAGCAGCCAAGATCGACAGGGGGCTATGTTTATCACTGAAGCTTTCTTT. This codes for CASSQDRQGAMFITEAFF.

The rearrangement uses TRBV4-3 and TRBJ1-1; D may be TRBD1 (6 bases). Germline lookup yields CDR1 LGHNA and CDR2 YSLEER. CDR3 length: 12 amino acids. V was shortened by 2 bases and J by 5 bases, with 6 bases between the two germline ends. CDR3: CASSQTGTEAFF. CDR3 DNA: TGCGCCAGCAGCCAAACAGGGACTGAAGCTTTCTTT.

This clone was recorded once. The CDR3 DNA is TGTGCCAGCAGCGTAGGGGCAGGGACTGGAAACACCATATATTTT. The encoded protein is CASSVGAGTGNTIYF. The chain employs TRBV9 and TRBJ1-3; perhaps TRBD1 as D (5 bases). V was cut by 0 bases and J by 2 bases, with 9 bases left in between. The CDR3 totals 15 residues. In germline, CDR1 is SGDLS, CDR2 YYNGEE. The whole variable domain, remainder taken from reference TRBV9 and TRBJ1-3, is DSGVTQTPKHLITATGQRVTLRCSPRSGDLSVYWYQQSLDQGLQFLIQYYNGEERAKGNILERFSAQQFPDLHSELNLSSLELGDSALYFCASSVGAGTGNTIYFGEGSWLTVV.